This T cell receptor beta chain came from a study of blood T cell repertoires in COVID-19. Study as a whole: Sites across the United States, Italy and Spain contributed samples from acute and convalescent COVID-19. The analysed material was cDNA or gDNA that came from T cells, B-cell-depleted T cells, or PBMCs.

Germline CDR1 reads MDHEN; CDR2 reads SYDVKM. With V trimmed by 6 bases and J by 3 bases, 7 bases remained unmatched. This CDR3 spans 14 amino acids. In the authors' methods: Amplification from reference gene primers served as the basis for estimated nucleated cell counts. Using immunoSEQ multiplex PCR, the repertoire was profiled, and TCRdb retains in-frame clones only, with some absent. V, J and clone size were drawn from that table, and D and trimming were deduced from the DNA. The data hold 200,000 to 250,000 clones, with around four fifths observed a single time. Input material: peripheral blood. This clonotype was obtained from a young man with active or convalescent COVID-19. The chain joins TRBV28 to TRBJ2-7; 8 bases align to TRBD2. The CDR3 DNA sequence: TGTGCCAGCAGACAGAGCGGGAGAGTCTACGAGCAGTACTTC. Encoded protein: CASRQSGRVYEQYF.